This T cell receptor (beta chain) was observed in a study of blood T cell repertoires in COVID-19. Study-level information: The United States, Italy and Spain supplied acute and convalescent COVID-19 samples. Sources were T cells, B-cell-depleted T cells, or PBMCs; the material itself was cDNA or gDNA.

Followed over time, Seattle patients had been enrolled while infection was active. CDR1 is MDHEN and CDR2 is SYDVKM in the germline V gene. The CDR3 sequence is 15 residues long. V lost 5 bases to trimming and J lost 4 bases; unmatched junction nucleotides: 5. As handled by the study authors: Cell counts per sample came from amplifying reference gene primers. The method was immunoSEQ multiplex PCR; TCRdb's version includes in-frame clones alone and lacks a portion of them. For V, J and clone size, that table is used; D and trimming come from the DNA. The sample lists about 160,000 clones, approximately 86% seen once, with 7% in the top ten.

The rearrangement joins TRBV28 to TRBJ2-7; 13 bases are a match to TRBD2. Sample: peripheral blood. This TCR was sampled from a woman in her 40s with COVID-19, enrolled during active disease. The CDR3 region has the DNA TGTGCCAGCAGTCCTGCACTAGCGGGAGGGTACGAGCAGTACTTC. This encodes CASSPALAGGYEQYF.